This T cell receptor beta chain was profiled in a study of T-cell memory formation after mild COVID-19. The CDR3 loop spans 21 amino acids. Germline CDR1 SEHNR, CDR2 FQNEAQ (reference sequence). The V and J ends lost 1 base and 0 bases respectively, with 22 bases between them. 5'RACE with constant-segment primers built TCRalpha and TCRbeta cDNA libraries with UMIs. TCRdb reprocessed the 5' RACE reads via MiXCR and lists one record per CDR3 protein. Here the sample spans some 320,000 distinct CDR3 sequences, roughly 13% being singletons. The chain has TRBV7-9 and TRBJ2-6, with D uncertain. The sequenced sample consisted of PBMCs or a T cell subset sorted from them (not recorded which). The origin of this receptor is a man younger than 30 who had mild COVID-19 (a few samples of this study predate the infection). Cell type and time point are not known. The CDR3 here is CASSLGTTTAVKLSGANVLTF. CDR3 nucleotides: TGTGCCAGCAGCTTAGGAACTACGACCGCAGTCAAACTCTCTGGGGCCAACGTCCTGACTTTC.